These 23 T cell receptor beta chains were all obtained from the same sample, sequenced in a study of T cells in Graves' hyperthyroidism and ophthalmopathy. The investigators amplified TCR beta CDR3 regions from RNA transcripts. The HTBI set primed first-round TCR CDR3 RT-PCR. MiXCR, applied by TCRdb to the multiplex PCR reads, yields one record per CDR3 protein. The table has a few hundred thousand distinct CDR3 sequences, 15% to 20% seen once. Material: blood. The receptors derive from a woman between 18 and 30 years old with Graves' ophthalmopathy.

The table lists this clonotype with many counts. This chain uses TRBV2 with TRBJ2-7; TRBD2 matches at 14 bases. Germline values: CDR1 SNHLY, CDR2 FYNNEI. The CDR3 is 15 residues long. Losses at the gene ends were 8 bases for V and 5 bases for J; bases not matched to a gene: 8. The CDR3 spells CASVRTSGRQDEQYF. The DNA for the CDR3 is TGTGCCAGCGTGAGGACTAGCGGGAGGCAGGACGAGCAGTACTTC. Using reference TRBV2 and TRBJ2-7 for the parts outside the CDR3, the full variable domain is EPEVTQTPSHQVTQMGQEVILRCVPISNHLYFYWYRQILGQKVEFLVSFYNNEISEKSEIFDDQFSVERPDGSNFTLKIRSTKLEDSAMYFCASVRTSGRQDEQYFGPGTRLTVT.

The CDR3 DNA reads TGCGCCAGCAGCACGGAGGTTTCGAAGAACACCGGGGAGCTGTTTTTT. It yields the protein CASSTEVSKNTGELFF. The chain has TRBV5-1 and TRBJ2-2; a weak D match, TRBD2 (5 bases). The CDR3 totals 16 residues. The ends were cut back, 4 bases at V and 1 base at J, with 14 bases in the middle. Germline V gene data show CDR1 as SGHRS and CDR2 as YFSETQ.

This clonotype was counted ten times or more. The rearrangement links TRBV2 to TRBJ1-6; 9 bases are a match to TRBD1. V was clipped by 10 bases and J by 8 bases; unmatched bases: 9. CDR1 is SNHLY and CDR2 is FYNNEI in the germline V gene. This CDR3 region has 14 residues. This CDR3 is CATRRTGEYSPLHF. DNA for the CDR3: TGTGCCACACGAAGGACAGGGGAATATTCACCCCTCCACTTT.

The rearrangement joins TRBV12-3 or TRBV12-4 to TRBJ2-2, with D tentatively TRBD1 or TRBD2 (5 bases each). V dropped 4 bases and J dropped 4 bases, with 10 bases sitting between them. There are 14 residues in the CDR3. The CDR3 spells CASSWDRPTGELFF. CDR3 nucleotide sequence: TGTGCCAGCAGTTGGGACCGACCCACCGGGGAGCTGTTTTTT.

This clonotype has just a few counts. This chain joins TRBV20-1 and TRBJ1-5, with TRBD1 matching over 7 bases. V lost 6 bases, J lost 3 bases, and 5 bases stayed unmatched. There are 13 residues in the CDR3. CDR1 is DFQATT, CDR2 SNEGSKA, per germline (reference sequence). DNA of the CDR3: TGCAGTGCCCCGGGACAGCTCAATCAGCCCCAGCATTTT. It specifies CSAPGQLNQPQHF.

The rearrangement links TRBV5-1 to TRBJ1-1, with 8 bases matching TRBD1. The CDR3 sequence is 17 residues long. The V gene's germline CDR1 is SGHRS and CDR2 YFSETQ. After removal of 3 bases from V and 0 bases from J, the junction contained 10 bases not matched to a gene. The CDR3 region has the DNA TGCGCCAGCAGCTCCTATAGGGACAGGAGCCTGAACACTGAAGCTTTCTTT. This codes for CASSSYRDRSLNTEAFF.

This clonotype was seen at least ten times. The V gene is TRBV9, the J gene TRBJ1-1; D gene ambiguous. The V gene lost 3 bases and the J gene lost 8 bases, with 14 bases spanning the gap. Per the germline V gene, CDR1 is SGDLS and CDR2 is YYNGEE. The CDR3 spans 13 residues. The CDR3 reads CASSAGEDIEAFF. CDR3 in DNA: TGTGCCAGCAGCGCAGGAGAAGATATCGAAGCTTTCTTT.

There are many counts of this clonotype. The chain uses TRBV5-6 and TRBJ1-5, with D possibly TRBD1 on 6 matching bases. The CDR3 totals 17 residues. Germline V lookup: CDR1 SGHDT, CDR2 YYEEEE. The V end was cut by 2 bases, the J end by 5 bases, with 20 bases between. The CDR3: CASSFYSYRQEDQPQHF. The CDR3 nucleotides read TGTGCCAGCAGCTTCTACTCTTACCGACAGGAGGATCAGCCCCAGCATTTT. Filled out from reference TRBV5-6 and TRBJ1-5, the complete variable domain reads DAGVTQSPTHLIKTRGQQVTLRCSPKSGHDTVSWYQQALGQGPQFIFQYYEEEERQRGNFPDRFSGHQFPNYSSELNVNALLLGDSALYLCASSFYSYRQEDQPQHFGDGTRLSIL.

The chain uses TRBV6-5 and TRBJ1-1; possible D gene TRBD1, 5 bases. Germline V CDR1 and CDR2: MNHEY, SVGAGI. V lost 0 bases and J lost 6, with 11 bases in between. The CDR3 covers 14 residues. The CDR3 here is CASSYSIRGPEAFF. The CDR3 nucleotides are TGTGCCAGCAGTTACTCGATTAGGGGCCCTGAAGCTTTCTTT.

This clonotype was seen a handful of times. A much larger clonotype is one base distant, so this may be a read error. This sequence joins TRBV2 and TRBJ1-1, with D perhaps TRBD1 (5 bases). Germline V gene lookup returns CDR1 SNHLY and CDR2 FYNNEI. Trimming cost V 5 bases and J 1 base, with 11 bases left between them. There are 14 residues in the CDR3. The CDR3 is CASSLDQGNTEAFF. Here the CDR3 DNA reads TGTGCCAGCAGTCTCGACCAGGGGAACACTGAAGCTTTCTTT.

This chain connects TRBV4-1 to TRBJ1-5; D is possibly TRBD1 (5 bases). The CDR3 consists of 14 residues. Trimming removed 0 bases at V and 6 bases at J, with 9 bases between. Germline CDR1 is MGHRA and CDR2 is YSYEKL. The CDR3: CASSQDGTSQPQHF. The CDR3 bases are TGCGCCAGCAGCCAAGATGGGACCAGTCAGCCCCAGCATTTT.

This clonotype came up many times. This rearrangement joins TRBV2 to TRBJ1-4; 9 bases map to TRBD1. With V trimmed by 7 bases and J by 8 bases, 5 bases remained unmatched. The CDR3 is made up of 13 amino acids. CDR1 and CDR2 (germline): SNHLY, FYNNEI. CDR3 loop: CASKDRGGEKLFF. Here the CDR3 DNA reads TGTGCCAGCAAGGACAGGGGAGGGGAAAAACTGTTTTTT.

This clonotype came up a few times. The CDR3 here is CSARDGTLSGNTIYF. The CDR3 nucleotides read TGCAGTGCTAGAGATGGGACCCTCTCTGGAAACACCATATATTTT. The chain has TRBV20-1 and TRBJ1-3; D perhaps matches TRBD1 (5 bases). The V end lost 0 bases, the J end lost 0 bases, and 9 bases lay between the germline ends. The CDR3 has 15 residues. Germline-derived CDR1 and CDR2 are DFQATT and SNEGSKA (reference sequence).

The J gene is TRBJ2-1, the V gene TRBV2; 15 bases agree with TRBD2. The V gene's germline CDR1 is SNHLY and CDR2 FYNNEI. V was pared by 5 bases and J by 10 bases, with 18 bases of the junction left unmatched. This CDR3 has 19 residues. CDR3 region: CASSSLPGTSGGLGSEQFF. CDR3 nucleotide sequence: TGTGCCAGCAGTTCACTACCCGGGACTAGCGGGGGGCTCGGCTCCGAGCAGTTCTTC.

This clonotype was counted many times. The J gene is TRBJ1-1, the V gene TRBV12-3 or TRBV12-4, with TRBD1 matching over 9 bases. Trimming removed 6 bases from V and 3 bases from J; junction bases left unmatched: 8. This CDR3 is built from 15 residues. The CDR3 sequence is CASRILGQGYTEAFF. CDR3 bases: TGTGCCAGCAGGATACTCGGACAGGGGTACACTGAAGCTTTCTTT.

This clonotype was seen repeatedly, ten times or more. The rearrangement joins TRBV2 to TRBJ1-4; TRBD1 is a possible D gene (6 bases). The CDR3 totals 13 residues. Germline loops: CDR1 SNHLY, CDR2 FYNNEI. Trimming cost V 6 bases and J 2 bases, with 7 bases left between them. The CDR3 loop reads CASRQGTNEKLFF. In DNA, the CDR3 is TGTGCCAGCAGACAGGGTACTAATGAAAAACTGTTTTTT.

Many counts were recorded for this clonotype. The rearrangement joins TRBV7-2 to TRBJ1-2; 9 nucleotides agree with TRBD1. V lost 4 bases and J lost 6; bases outside the gene matches: 9. There are 15 residues in the CDR3. CDR1 and CDR2 (germline): SGHTA, FQGNSA. The CDR3 spells CASSYLPGTGHGYTF. CDR3 bases: TGTGCCAGCAGCTACCTACCCGGGACAGGGCATGGCTACACCTTC.

This clonotype was counted ten times or more. The chain links TRBV12-3 or TRBV12-4 to TRBJ2-1; D gene unclear. V lost 5 bases and J 6 bases, leaving 11 bases between the germline ends. The CDR3 totals 13 residues. The chain's CDR3 is CASSLVSANEQFF. The CDR3 DNA follows: TGTGCCAGCAGTCTAGTTTCGGCCAATGAGCAGTTCTTC.

A remark on this clonotype: This may be a read error: a much more frequent sequence differs by one nucleotide. V usage is TRBV7-9 and J usage is TRBJ2-1, with 15 bases lining up with TRBD2. The CDR3 consists of 18 residues. Trimming at V came to 5 bases and at J to 12 bases, leaving 17 bases not matched to a gene. Germline V gives CDR1 SEHNR, CDR2 FQNEAQ (reference sequence). CDR3 residues: CASSQQFGTSGRSGGQFF. The CDR3 DNA follows: TGTGCCAGCAGCCAACAATTCGGGACTAGCGGGAGGAGTGGTGGGCAGTTCTTC.

This clonotype was counted many times. The rearrangement joins TRBV28 to TRBJ2-3; 9 nucleotides align to TRBD2. This CDR3 contains 15 residues. J was trimmed by 6 bases and V by 6 bases; bases with no gene match: 10. Germline CDR1 MDHEN, CDR2 SYDVKM. CDR3 residues: CASREGAGGADTQYF. CDR3 nucleotides: TGTGCCAGCAGGGAAGGAGCGGGGGGCGCGGATACGCAGTATTTT. The full variable domain, completed using reference TRBV28 and TRBJ2-3, is DVKVTQSSRYLVKRTGEKVFLECVQDMDHENMFWYRQDPGLGLRLIYFSYDVKMKEKGDIPEGYSVSREKKERFSLILESASTNQTSMYLCASREGAGGADTQYFGPGTRLTVL.

This clonotype came up many times. This rearrangement joins TRBV7-2 to TRBJ2-5, with 11 bases matching TRBD2. There are 15 residues in the CDR3. Germline CDR1 reads SGHTA; CDR2 reads FQGNSA. V shed 1 base, J shed 3 bases, and the junction held 1 base outside the gene matches. The CDR3 protein is CASSLGGLAEETQYF. The DNA for the CDR3 is TGTGCCAGCAGCTTAGGGGGACTAGCGGAAGAGACCCAGTACTTC.

The chain carries TRBV5-1 and TRBJ2-3, with D possibly matching TRBD2 (6 bases). V was trimmed by 5 bases and J by 6 bases, leaving 19 bases between them. This CDR3 is built from 15 residues. Germline CDR1 reads SGHRS; CDR2 reads YFSETQ. For the CDR3, the DNA is TGCGCCAGCAGTCATGGGGCGGGGTATGACGATACGCAGTATTTT. Its protein is CASSHGAGYDDTQYF. Using reference TRBV5-1 and TRBJ2-3 for the parts outside the CDR3, the full variable domain is KAGVTQTPRYLIKTRGQQVTLSCSPISGHRSVSWYQQTPGQGLQFLFEYFSETQRNKGNFPGRFSGRQFSNSRSEMNVSTLELGDSALYLCASSHGAGYDDTQYFGPGTRLTVL.

This clonotype was detected many times. The V call is TRBV6-1, the J call TRBJ1-3; a possible D gene is TRBD1 (5 bases). The CDR3 loop spans 16 amino acids. V lost 5 bases and J 0 bases, leaving 14 bases between the germline ends. CDR1 is MNHNS, CDR2 SASEGT, per germline. The CDR3 bases are TGTGCCAGCAGTTATTCAGGGCGAAGCTCTGGAAACACCATATATTTT. Translating it yields CASSYSGRSSGNTIYF.